This passage covers 19 T cell receptor beta chains from one sample sequenced in a study of cytomegalovirus exposure and HLA in healthy donors. The PCR contained 60 Vbeta and 13 Jbeta primers. Measured with immunoSEQ multiplex PCR; TCRdb has only the in-frame clones, and not every one. Of more than 65,000 clones in the sample, 67% were seen once. The sequenced material came from PBMCs. These receptors were taken from a woman between 50 and 59 years old in good health and CMV-seropositive.

The CDR3 DNA reads as TGTGCCAGCATACTAGCGGGGGGCTACACAGATACGCAGTATTTT. Translation: CASILAGGYTDTQYF. This chain joins TRBV5-6 and TRBJ2-3, with 12 bases aligning to TRBD2. This CDR3 spans 15 amino acids. The germline gives CDR1 SGHDT, CDR2 YYEEEE. V lost 6 bases to trimming and J lost 2 bases; unmatched junction nucleotides: 4.

This clone has just a few counts. The J gene is TRBJ1-2, the V gene TRBV28; TRBD1 matches 12 bases. This CDR3 comprises 16 residues. V gave up 0 bases and J gave up 4 bases; unmatched junction bases: 3. Germline CDR1 is MDHEN and CDR2 is SYDVKM. CDR3 sequence: CASSLWGTGGGYGYTF. CDR3 coding DNA: TGTGCCAGCAGTTTATGGGGGACAGGGGGCGGCTATGGCTACACCTTC.

The V gene is TRBV6-1, the J gene TRBJ1-1; D is unresolved. From germline, CDR1 is MNHNS and CDR2 SASEGT. V was pared by 8 bases and J by 3 bases, with 13 bases between. This CDR3 region has 13 residues. Written as DNA, the CDR3 is TGTGCCAGCCGAGATTGGTCGGACACTGAAGCTTTCTTT. This encodes CASRDWSDTEAFF.

The chain links TRBV29-1 to TRBJ1-2, with 10 positions matching TRBD1. The CDR3 runs 15 residues. Germline CDR1 is SQVTM and CDR2 is ANQGSEA. Trimming took 6 bases from V and 7 from J; bases not matched to a gene: 14. DNA for the CDR3: TGCAGCGTAACCTCCGGGACAGGGGTTTTAAGTGGCTACACCTTC. It specifies CSVTSGTGVLSGYTF.

This clone was detected a few times. The chain links TRBV5-1 to TRBJ2-2, with D maybe TRBD2 (5 bases). This CDR3 is 12 amino acids long. CDR1 is SGHRS and CDR2 is YFSETQ in the germline V gene. The V gene lost 5 bases and the J gene lost 5 bases, with 7 bases spanning the gap. CDR3 loop: CASRGETGELFF. The CDR3 nucleotides read TGCGCCAGCAGGGGAGAGACCGGGGAGCTGTTTTTT. The variable domain in full, completed from reference TRBV5-1 and TRBJ2-2, reads KAGVTQTPRYLIKTRGQQVTLSCSPISGHRSVSWYQQTPGQGLQFLFEYFSETQRNKGNFPGRFSGRQFSNSRSEMNVSTLELGDSALYLCASRGETGELFFGEGSRLTVL.

The chain recombines TRBV30 with TRBJ2-5; D ambiguous. Germline CDR1 is GTSNPN and CDR2 is SVGIG (reference sequence). The CDR3 length is 12 residues. V lost 0 bases to trimming and J lost 13 bases, with 15 bases between them. The CDR3 DNA follows: TGTGCCTGGAGTGTTACCCGAGTAGTACCGTACTTC. Its protein product is CAWSVTRVVPYF. Together with reference TRBV30 and TRBJ2-5, the CDR3 gives the full variable domain: SQTIHQWPATLVQPVGSPLSLECTVEGTSNPNLYWYRQAAGRGLQLLFYSVGIGQISSEVPQNLSASRPQDRQFILSSKKLLLSDSGFYLCAWSVTRVVPYFGPGTRLLVL.

This chain joins TRBV9 and TRBJ1-1; 8 bases are a match to TRBD1. V was pared by 7 bases and J by 11 bases, with 13 bases of the junction left unmatched. The germline V gene encodes CDR1 SGDLS and CDR2 YYNGEE. CDR3 length equals 13 residues. CDR3 coding DNA: TGTGCCAGCCAAAAATTTGAGGGACAGGTCGCTTTCTTT. Residues: CASQKFEGQVAFF.

This clone occurred a few times. This rearrangement joins TRBV10-3 to TRBJ2-2, with a possible D match to TRBD1 (6 bases). The germline CDR1 and CDR2 sequences are ENHRY and SYGVKD. Trimming cost V 1 base and J 0 bases, with 9 bases left between them. The CDR3 consists of 16 residues. CDR3 residues: CAISEYRTANTGELFF. The CDR3 nucleotides read TGTGCCATCAGTGAGTACCGGACAGCGAACACCGGGGAGCTGTTTTTT.

The chain links TRBV9 to TRBJ2-7; TRBD1 aligns across 11 bases. The J segment lost 0 bases and the V segment lost 4 bases, leaving 3 bases of the junction unmatched. The CDR3 sequence is 15 residues long. CDR1 is SGDLS, CDR2 YYNGEE, per germline. The CDR3 loop is CASSTGQGASYEQYF. DNA for the CDR3: TGTGCCAGCAGCACCGGACAGGGGGCCTCCTACGAGCAGTACTTC.

In this sample, this clone turned up a few times. The chain joins TRBV12-5 to TRBJ2-4; TRBD2 aligns across 9 bases. Trimming removed 6 bases from V and 7 bases from J; junction bases left unmatched: 13. The CDR3 spans 16 residues. The germline gives CDR1 LGHNT, CDR2 FRNRAP. CDR3 in DNA: TGTGCTAGTGGCCCGGGAAGCGGGGGGCCAACCAACATTCAGTACTTC. Its protein is CASGPGSGGPTNIQYF. Full variable domain (remainder filled in from reference TRBV12-5 and TRBJ2-4): DARVTQTPRHKVTEMGQEVTMRCQPILGHNTVFWYRQTMMQGLELLAYFRNRAPLDDSGMPKDRFSAEMPDATLATLKIQPSEPRDSAVYFCASGPGSGGPTNIQYFGAGTRLSVL.

This rearrangement joins TRBV7-9 to TRBJ1-4; D ambiguous. This CDR3 has 15 amino acids. Trimming pared 1 base from V and 8 bases from J, leaving 14 bases between. Per the germline V gene, CDR1 is SEHNR and CDR2 is FQNEAQ (reference sequence). The CDR3 DNA sequence: TGTGCCAGCAGCTTAGTGGTGCAGGTTGTCGAAAAACTGTTTTTT. Translated: CASSLVVQVVEKLFF.

This chain links TRBV4-1 with TRBJ1-5, with 8 bases fitting TRBD1. Germline trimming cut 1 base from V and 0 bases from J; bases unmatched to any gene: 5. This CDR3 contains 17 residues. From germline, CDR1 is MGHRA and CDR2 YSYEKL. The CDR3 DNA reads as TGCGCCAGCAGCCAAGTTTCAGGGGGCCCTAGCAATCAGCCCCAGCATTTT. It codes for CASSQVSGGPSNQPQHF.

V and J are TRBV5-5 and TRBJ2-1; D is possibly TRBD2 (6 bases). Germline V gene data show CDR1 as SGHKS and CDR2 as YYEKEE (reference sequence). V shed 4 bases and J shed 3 bases, with 14 bases lying between them. The CDR3 length is 15 residues. CDR3 region: CASSKDGGSYNEQFF. As DNA, the CDR3 is TGTGCCAGCAGCAAGGACGGAGGGAGCTACAATGAGCAGTTCTTC.

The chain uses TRBV27 and TRBJ2-1; 7 positions agree with TRBD1. This CDR3 has 16 amino acids. The germline CDR1 and CDR2 sequences are MNHEY and SMNVEV (reference sequence). V shed 5 bases and J 2 bases; nucleotides not matched to a gene: 9. The CDR3 spells CASSPSWDSTYNEQFF. CDR3 bases: TGTGCCAGCAGTCCTTCTTGGGACAGCACCTACAATGAGCAGTTCTTC.

This chain joins TRBV28 and TRBJ2-6, with unresolved D. V shed 7 bases and J shed 2 bases, with 12 bases lying between them. The CDR3 has 15 amino acids. Germline V gene lookup returns CDR1 MDHEN and CDR2 SYDVKM. The CDR3 nucleotides are TGTGCCAGCATGTCGGTAATGCCTGGGGCCAACGTCCTGACTTTC. It encodes CASMSVMPGANVLTF. The whole variable domain, filled in from reference TRBV28 and TRBJ2-6, reads DVKVTQSSRYLVKRTGEKVFLECVQDMDHENMFWYRQDPGLGLRLIYFSYDVKMKEKGDIPEGYSVSREKKERFSLILESASTNQTSMYLCASMSVMPGANVLTFGAGSRLTVL.

This clone occurred a few times. The chain uses TRBV18 and TRBJ1-2; possible D gene TRBD1, 5 bases. The germline CDR1 and CDR2 sequences are KGHSH and LQKENI. The CDR3 extends over 14 amino acids. Trimming took off 6 bases at V and 8 bases at J, with 19 bases between the two ends. The CDR3 spells CASSPGSGLGGYTF. CDR3 DNA sequence: TGTGCCAGCTCTCCGGGTTCGGGACTAGGGGGCTACACCTTC.

This clone was seen only a few times. This chain links TRBV7-6 with TRBJ2-7; 9 bases line up with TRBD1. Germline V gene sequence: CDR1 SGHVS, CDR2 FNYEAQ. This CDR3 has 17 residues. The V and J ends lost 1 base and 5 bases, in that order; junction bases with no gene match: 12. CDR3 protein: CASSLGTGAGIIDEQYF. The CDR3 nucleotides are TGTGCCAGCAGCTTAGGGACAGGGGCAGGAATAATTGACGAGCAGTACTTC.

As for this clone: Relative to the germline gene, one junction end is altered; a read error may explain this. The chain carries TRBV27 and TRBJ1-6; TRBD1 might be the D (5 bases). In germline, CDR1 is MNHEY, CDR2 SMNVEV (reference sequence). The CDR3 is 15 amino acids. Here the CDR3 reads CAGSLQGSYNSPLHF. CDR3 coding DNA: TGTGCCGGCAGTCTCCAGGGCTCCTATAATTCACCCCTCCACTTT.

In this sample, this clone turned up once. V and J are TRBV14 and TRBJ2-1; D unresolved. The V gene lost 4 bases and the J gene lost 0 bases, with 10 bases spanning the gap. Germline V gene data show CDR1 as SGHDN and CDR2 as FVKESK. This CDR3 spans 15 amino acids. The CDR3 coding sequence is TGTGCCAGCAGCCCCCGGTCCCCCTCCTACAATGAGCAGTTCTTC. Amino acid sequence: CASSPRSPSYNEQFF.